This T cell receptor beta chain came from a study of long-term antiretroviral therapy in people with HIV (dated by TCRdb to 2022 to 2024). With respect to the entire study: The earliest samples were collected about a decade before the 2015 WHO recommendation for immediate ART, when ART was typically delayed until CD4 counts fell. A retrospective serial study tested whether ART initiation and durable HIV suppression were associated with changes in peripheral blood TRB repertoire composition and diversity. Eleven of the 30 participants with HIV were female. No cross-contamination during QIAcube processing turned up in test extractions that ran a monoclonal T-cell line alongside about 30 polyclonal samples. A total of 150 to 200 cryopreserved PBMC samples were contributed to the cohort by 30 adults with confirmed HIV infection, with samples collected serially over a mean of 6 years (range 1-12).

What the authors observed across the whole study: Because PBMC availability was limited, only the TCR beta chain was sequenced, with no alpha chain pairing. Because cell numbers in pre-ART samples were limited, unsorted PBMC were profiled instead of sorted CD4+ and CD8+ T cells. Narrower CDR3 length ranges were observed in HIV repertoires than in controls, and an antigen-experienced repertoire with only a slight naive shift after ART was suggested by the network structure. Expanded TRB clones identified before ART initiation dominated the repertoire across all time points, though the dominance fluctuated and decreased in many PLHIV after ART. Inferences about post-ART repertoire changes were limited because no data were available on ART adherence, viral resistance or therapy changes. Starting ART was linked to a significant rise in TRB diversity, yet even with long-term ART the diversity remained significantly lower than in transplant donor controls. The samples span the years 2004 to 2017, and the ART regimens used may be less effective than current regimens.

The CDR3, cysteine through phenylalanine, is 16 amino acids long. Of all the DNA, just the CDR3 is kept, 48 bases in frame from base 1. The junction carries 20 bases between V and J, which are trimmed by 4 bases and 5 bases respectively. The CDR1 and CDR2 encoded by the germline V gene are SGHDN and FVKESK. Inclusion was restricted to participants for whom at least one PBMC sample before ART initiation and at least two post-ART samples were available. Treatment was received in the United States of America by all participants with HIV. Cryopreserved samples of about 0.9-11 million PBMC were thawed and washed before DNA extraction. At the time of the earliest PBMC sample, participants with HIV were aged between about 23 and 55 years. Each participant contributed PBMC samples from 1-4 timepoints before ART initiation and 2-8 timepoints after ART initiation, with a median of 7 samples. For every participant, serial HIV viral load, CD4+ T-cell count, ART history and demographic data were obtained. A Qiagen kit on a QIAcube was used to extract genomic DNA from unsorted PBMC, with samples processed in batches of 12.

The immunoSEQ hsTCRB v3.0 assay was used at survey level resolution to sequence the TRB variable region. A depth of about 40,000-50,000 T-cell genomes per sample was targeted for TRB sequencing. TRB libraries were pooled and sequenced on an Illumina MiSeq using a v3 150-cycle kit. The paper's data handling went like this. Repertoire analysis was performed in R inside a reproducible Nextflow workflow that covered QC, data transformation and analysis. LymphoSeq2, an R package for exploring AIRR-Seq data, was used to implement the custom analyses. Several samples that yielded fewer than 5000 total TRB sequences were excluded, so that under 200 HIV repertoires were analyzed. Among the approximately 200 retained HIV repertoires, about 59 were collected before ART initiation and approximately 130 were collected after ART initiation. Each repertoire was downsampled to 5000 TRB nucleotide sequences, and summary statistics were averaged across 100 downsampling iterations. Only TRB sequences with CDR3 regions of at least seven amino acids were retained for analysis. A Shannon entropy-derived clonality score and the Gini coefficient were used to measure diversity. In the repertoire networks, any two of the top 5000 CDR3 amino acid sequences were connected whenever the two sequences differed by an edit distance of one. For TRB CDR3 amino acid sequences, GLIPH2 was used to predict antigen specificity groups and MHC restriction. To flag known associations with CMV, EBV, HIV or tissue antigens, CDR3 amino acid sequences were compared against VDJdb and McPAS-TCR. Pre-ART, post-ART and control groups were compared with Wilcoxon signed-rank tests and Holm-Bonferroni correction. The clones in this table, taken by TCRdb from immuneACCESS, are in-frame only. Not every clone is retained; where verified, under half of the shortfall comes from an unresolved V gene, and the cause of the rest is unknown. The V and J calls and the clone size are those of that table, but D and trimming were determined from the DNA. This sample has roughly 7,100 clones in its table, and almost 75% of those were observed once. Clones ranked in the top ten supply around 30% of the sample.

A word on this clone: Its antigen target is currently unknown. Base qualities are not at hand, and no much larger clone is one base apart.

The source material was unsorted PBMCs, sampled 0.2 years after starting antiretroviral therapy. The V and J segments used are TRBV14 and TRBJ2-5, with TRBD1 tentatively as D gene (6 bases match). The sequence derives from a man aged 35 to 55 with HIV. The CDR3 is CASSPWDEPGAETQYF. In nucleotide form, the sequence is TGTGCCAGCAGCCCATGGGACGAACCAGGGGCGGAGACCCAGTACTTC.